One TCR beta chain is described in this entry. Its antigen specificity is not known. No base quality information exists; no much larger clone differs at one position. The CDR3 regions of human TCRbeta chains were subjected to immunosequencing. In the paper's pipeline: TCRs in the repertoires were matched against a reference library of SARS-CoV-2-specific TCRs that had been generated with the MIRA antigen-specificity platform. Breadth was defined as the fraction of unique TCRs that were SARS-CoV-2-associated, and depth was defined as the fraction of total T cells that were SARS-CoV-2-associated. Using the MIRA data, each spike-specific TCR was mapped to the spike region that the TCR reacts to and placed in a CD4 or CD8 class. Log10-transformed breadth and depth values were compared by one-way ANOVA with Sidak's multiple comparisons tests. The immuneACCESS repertoire file appears here via TCRdb, limited to in-frame rearrangements. These files lack a portion of the clones; in checked studies, under half of the deficit traces to unresolved V genes, and the cause of the others is not known. That table is the source of V, J and clone size, and D and trimming were worked out from the DNA. This sample gives about 100,000 clones in total; 92% of them show up just once. Together, the top ten hold roughly 1.2% of the sample.

The CDR3 covers 17 residues, taking in both the cysteine and the phenylalanine. The retained sequence is limited to the CDR3, 51 bases, with the frame set at the first base. V drops 1 base and J drops 0 bases, leaving 14 bases in between. According to the germline V gene, CDR1 reads SGHDT and CDR2 reads YYEEEE. The record originates from a study of T cell responses to AZD1222 COVID-19 vaccine (dated by TCRdb to 2020 to 2022). Study-wide context: AZD1222 recipients whose second dose came at about 4 weeks and those whose second dose came at about 12 weeks were combined into one group, since spike-specific TCR depth and breadth did not differ between the two schedules. TCR sequencing was performed for 230 to 250 trial participants, of whom around 200 were given two doses of AZD1222 and 26 were given two doses of MenACWY control vaccine. Trial participants were enrolled by age into 18-55, 56-69 and 70-plus year subgroups, with about 150, 28 and 57 TCR-sequenced participants respectively.

What the work shows at the level of the full study, not this receptor alone: The 56-69-year group was small, and its depth increase did not reach significance, likely because of low power. Nearly half of unique spike-specific TCRs reportedly recognized epitopes outside regions mutated in the B.1.351 and B.1.1.7 variants. No day 14 peak-response samples were available, so repertoires were characterized only after the peak T cell response. Participants were mostly white British, with more females than males. The authors suggested clonal diversity may have been underestimated. Spike-specific TCR breadth and depth rose significantly after two AZD1222 doses compared with day 0 and with MenACWY recipients. The vaccine-associated CD4 TCRs covered the entire spike protein, and the dominant responses fell in regions 160-218 and 743-854. Conclusions about previously exposed vaccinees are limited because only six or seven AZD1222 recipients were SARS-CoV-2 seropositive at baseline.

Per the publication, the time point label means: baseline before first vaccination. Samples from vaccinated people were obtained from the UK trials COV001 and COV002, which included a single-blind randomized controlled phase 2/3 trial of AZD1222 (ChAdOx1 nCoV-19) in healthy adults. Trial participant PBMC samples were collected at day 0 and day 28 after the second dose for TCRbeta chain sequencing. Here the sequenced sample was peripheral blood, taken on day 0 of AZD1222 vaccination. The receptor was isolated from an adult in good health. The chain was built from TRBV5-6 and TRBJ2-1; the D gene is perhaps TRBD2, on 5 matching bases. The CDR3 corresponds to CASSLLSDLSSYNEQFF. DNA sequence: TGTGCCAGCAGCTTGTTATCGGACTTAAGCTCCTACAATGAGCAGTTCTTC.